The subject of this entry is one TCR beta chain. Its antigen remains unidentified. The sample originates from a study of cytomegalovirus exposure and HLA in healthy donors. Study outcomes and limitations: Cytomegalovirus-associated TCR beta chains were listed, numbering 150 to 200.

Amplification used 60 Vbeta primers and 13 Jbeta primers. The authors' processing: Counted up in a later analysis, unique TCR beta chains came to 60 million to 95 million, with around 11 million shared. Data came from immunoSEQ multiplex PCR; TCRdb stores just in-frame clones and leaves some out. That table gives V, J and clone size, and the DNA gave D and trimming. The table has over 200,000 clones, roughly 82% seen once; the top ten hold about 6%. There are 16 residues in the CDR3. The germline CDR1 and CDR2 sequences are LNHDA and SQIVND (reference sequence). V was cut by 6 bases and J by 0 bases, with 15 bases left in between.

The sequence was obtained from a man in his forties or fifties in good health and CMV-seropositive. Sequencing was performed on PBMCs. The genes are TRBV19 and TRBJ1-5, with no clear D. CDR3 bases: TGTGCCAGTAGATCTAGGCGGGCAGGTAGCAATCAGCCCCAGCATTTT. It translates to CASRSRRAGSNQPQHF.